This is a list of T cell receptor beta chains from one sample in a study of blood T cell repertoires in COVID-19. Assay used: immunoSEQ multiplex PCR; TCRdb lists only in-frame clones, some missing. There are roughly 150,000 clones in the sample; roughly four fifths occur only once, and 11% lies in the top ten. The sample was peripheral blood. The receptors were gathered from a man aged 60-69 years with active or convalescent COVID-19. Each CDR3 is given with its conserved first and last residue. Fields, in order: D gene, V gene, J gene, clone size, CDR3 DNA, CDR3 protein. The D gene is left open where the match is weak. Where a row states a size, it is once, few, many or the class of an expanded clone; other rows omit it.

d_call: .
v_call: TRBV7-3
j_call: TRBJ2-1
clone_size: .
cdr3_nt: TGTGCCAGCAGCTTAAATGGCTCACCGGGTTATGAGCAGTTCTTC
cdr3_aa: CASSLNGSPGYEQFF

d_call: TRBD1
v_call: TRBV10-2
j_call: TRBJ1-1
clone_size: .
cdr3_nt: TGCGCCAGCAGGTGGACAGGGAGTGCTGAAGCTTTCTTT
cdr3_aa: CASRWTGSAEAFF

d_call: .
v_call: TRBV19
j_call: TRBJ2-2
clone_size: .
cdr3_nt: TGTGCCAGTAGTATTCGGACGGACAGTGTGAGCACCGGGGAGCTGTTTTTT
cdr3_aa: CASSIRTDSVSTGELFF

d_call: .
v_call: TRBV5-1
j_call: TRBJ1-1
clone_size: .
cdr3_nt: TGCGCCAGCAGCTTGTTTAGTTTCGGGGACACTGAAGCTTTCTTT
cdr3_aa: CASSLFSFGDTEAFF

d_call: TRBD2
v_call: TRBV5-4
j_call: TRBJ2-1
clone_size: .
cdr3_nt: TGTGCCAGCAGCCGGGCCCCTAGCGGGAGCTCCTACAATGAGCAGTTCTTC
cdr3_aa: CASSRAPSGSSYNEQFF

d_call: .
v_call: TRBV5-1
j_call: TRBJ1-2
clone_size: .
cdr3_nt: TGCGCCAGCAGCTGGACAGAAAACTATGGCTACACCTTC
cdr3_aa: CASSWTENYGYTF

d_call: TRBD1
v_call: TRBV2
j_call: TRBJ2-7
clone_size: once
cdr3_nt: TGTGCCAGCATCTGGGACAGCGAGCAGTACTTC
cdr3_aa: CASIWDSEQYF

d_call: .
v_call: TRBV4-1
j_call: TRBJ2-7
clone_size: .
cdr3_nt: TGCGCCAGCAGCCCGACTTCCACCTACGAGCAGTACTTC
cdr3_aa: CASSPTSTYEQYF

d_call: TRBD1
v_call: TRBV25-1
j_call: TRBJ1-5
clone_size: .
cdr3_nt: TGTGCCAGCAGGGGACAGGGGACGAATCAGCCCCAGCATTTT
cdr3_aa: CASRGQGTNQPQHF

d_call: .
v_call: TRBV19
j_call: TRBJ2-7
clone_size: .
cdr3_nt: TGTGCCAGTAGTATGGACAGCTATAACTCCTACGAGCAGTACTTC
cdr3_aa: CASSMDSYNSYEQYF

d_call: TRBD2
v_call: TRBV18
j_call: TRBJ2-5
clone_size: .
cdr3_nt: TGTGCCAGCTCACCTCCCCTAGCGGGAGGGCAAGAGACCCAGTACTTC
cdr3_aa: CASSPPLAGGQETQYF

d_call: .
v_call: TRBV11-2
j_call: TRBJ2-7
clone_size: .
cdr3_nt: TGTGCCAGCACCGCTCGGGGGACTGGGAGCTCCTACGAGCAGTACTTC
cdr3_aa: CASTARGTGSSYEQYF

d_call: .
v_call: TRBV12-3/TRBV12-4
j_call: TRBJ2-1
clone_size: .
cdr3_nt: TGTGCCAGCAGTAAGAAGGACACTGAGCAGTTCTTC
cdr3_aa: CASSKKDTEQFF

d_call: .
v_call: TRBV2
j_call: TRBJ2-3
clone_size: .
cdr3_nt: TGTGCCAGCAGTGAACGAAGCGGCGGACCTAGCACAGATACGCAGTATTTT
cdr3_aa: CASSERSGGPSTDTQYF

d_call: TRBD2
v_call: TRBV9
j_call: TRBJ2-1
clone_size: .
cdr3_nt: TGTGCCAGCAGCCTTCGAGCGGGGGGGCCGGGCAATGAGCAGTTCTTC
cdr3_aa: CASSLRAGGPGNEQFF

d_call: .
v_call: TRBV7-2
j_call: TRBJ1-6
clone_size: few
cdr3_nt: TGTGCCAGCAGCTTAGATCGTAATTCACCCCTCCACTTT
cdr3_aa: CASSLDRNSPLHF

d_call: .
v_call: TRBV5-1
j_call: TRBJ2-1
clone_size: .
cdr3_nt: TGCGCCAGCAGCTTGATGGGCCGAGGGATTTACAATGAGCAGTTCTTC
cdr3_aa: CASSLMGRGIYNEQFF

d_call: TRBD2
v_call: TRBV5-1
j_call: TRBJ2-5
clone_size: .
cdr3_nt: TGCGCCAGCAGCTCACCGGGACTAGCGGGAATACAAGAGACCCAGTACTTC
cdr3_aa: CASSSPGLAGIQETQYF

d_call: .
v_call: TRBV6-7
j_call: TRBJ2-5
clone_size: .
cdr3_nt: TGTGCCAGCAGTTACTGGGACAAGATAGCGTCCCAAGAGACCCAGTACTTC
cdr3_aa: CASSYWDKIASQETQYF

d_call: TRBD2
v_call: TRBV5-5
j_call: TRBJ2-2
clone_size: .
cdr3_nt: TGTGCCAGCAGCTTCCCACCCGGGGGGGGGCCCGGGGAGCTGTTTTTT
cdr3_aa: CASSFPPGGGPGELFF

d_call: .
v_call: TRBV11-2
j_call: TRBJ2-1
clone_size: .
cdr3_nt: TGTGCCAGCAGCTTTCGGGGACTTGAGGACAATGAGCAGTTCTTC
cdr3_aa: CASSFRGLEDNEQFF

d_call: TRBD1
v_call: TRBV5-4
j_call: TRBJ2-7
clone_size: once
cdr3_nt: TGTGCCAGCAGCTTGGGCAGGGGGCTTGAGCAGTACTTC
cdr3_aa: CASSLGRGLEQYF

d_call: .
v_call: TRBV2
j_call: TRBJ2-3
clone_size: .
cdr3_nt: TGTGCCAGCAGTGAACGGGGGTTGGGGACAGATACGCAGTATTTT
cdr3_aa: CASSERGLGTDTQYF

d_call: TRBD1
v_call: TRBV28
j_call: TRBJ1-3
clone_size: few
cdr3_nt: TGTGCCAGCAACTCAGGGGGGTCCTCTGGAAACACCATATATTTT
cdr3_aa: CASNSGGSSGNTIYF

d_call: TRBD1
v_call: TRBV6-5
j_call: TRBJ1-1
clone_size: .
cdr3_nt: TGTGCCACCCTTGGACAGGGTGACACTGAAGCTTTCTTT
cdr3_aa: CATLGQGDTEAFF

d_call: TRBD1
v_call: TRBV5-4
j_call: TRBJ1-1
clone_size: .
cdr3_nt: TGTGCCAGCAGCTCAGCCTCAGGGGGCACTGAAGCTTTCTTT
cdr3_aa: CASSSASGGTEAFF

d_call: TRBD1
v_call: TRBV28
j_call: TRBJ1-2
clone_size: .
cdr3_nt: TGTGCCAGCAGCCCGGACAGGGTTCGCTATGGCTACACCTTC
cdr3_aa: CASSPDRVRYGYTF

d_call: .
v_call: TRBV2
j_call: TRBJ1-6
clone_size: .
cdr3_nt: TGTGCCAGCAGGGACACAACTTTGGGTAATTCACCCCTCCACTTT
cdr3_aa: CASRDTTLGNSPLHF

d_call: TRBD2
v_call: TRBV4-1
j_call: TRBJ2-3
clone_size: .
cdr3_nt: TGCGCCAGCAGCCAAATCCCGCGACTAGCGCAGGCCACAGATACGCAGTATTTT
cdr3_aa: CASSQIPRLAQATDTQYF

d_call: TRBD1
v_call: TRBV5-5
j_call: TRBJ1-2
clone_size: .
cdr3_nt: TGTGCCAGCAGCCTAGGGACAGTCCACTATGGCTACACCTTC
cdr3_aa: CASSLGTVHYGYTF

d_call: TRBD2
v_call: TRBV28
j_call: TRBJ2-3
clone_size: .
cdr3_nt: TGTGCCAGCAGTGGCCGCGGGGGTGGGACAGATACGCAGTATTTT
cdr3_aa: CASSGRGGGTDTQYF

d_call: TRBD2
v_call: TRBV11-2
j_call: TRBJ2-1
clone_size: .
cdr3_nt: TGTGCCAGCAGCTTCAGCGGGGGCTCCTACAATGAGCAGTTCTTC
cdr3_aa: CASSFSGGSYNEQFF

d_call: .
v_call: TRBV6-2/TRBV6-3
j_call: TRBJ2-1
clone_size: .
cdr3_nt: TGTGCCAGCAGTCCCCCGGGACTTGCGAGAGAGCAGTTCTTC
cdr3_aa: CASSPPGLAREQFF

d_call: .
v_call: TRBV6-5
j_call: TRBJ1-1
clone_size: .
cdr3_nt: TGTGCCAGCAGTTACCAGGCGCCTCGGAACACTGAAGCTTTCTTT
cdr3_aa: CASSYQAPRNTEAFF

d_call: TRBD1
v_call: TRBV7-9
j_call: TRBJ2-7
clone_size: .
cdr3_nt: TGTGCCAGCACCTCCTCCGGGACAGGGGATTACGAGCAGTACTTC
cdr3_aa: CASTSSGTGDYEQYF

d_call: .
v_call: TRBV5-6
j_call: TRBJ2-7
clone_size: .
cdr3_nt: TGTGCCAGCAGCTTGGGTGGGACTCATTACTACGAGCAGTACTTC
cdr3_aa: CASSLGGTHYYEQYF

d_call: TRBD2
v_call: TRBV5-1
j_call: TRBJ2-5
clone_size: .
cdr3_nt: TGCGCCAGCAGCTTGGCCCCGGGGGGGCCAGAGACCCAGTACTTC
cdr3_aa: CASSLAPGGPETQYF

d_call: .
v_call: TRBV3-1/TRBV3-2
j_call: TRBJ1-1
clone_size: few
cdr3_nt: TGTGCCAGCAGCCACGTGAACACTGAAGCTTTCTTT
cdr3_aa: CASSHVNTEAFF

d_call: TRBD2
v_call: TRBV19
j_call: TRBJ2-1
clone_size: .
cdr3_nt: TGTGCCAGTACCCCGTGGGCGGGAGGCTTCAATGAGCAGTTCTTC
cdr3_aa: CASTPWAGGFNEQFF

d_call: .
v_call: TRBV28
j_call: TRBJ1-1
clone_size: .
cdr3_nt: TGTGCCAGCAGTACCCAATGGGGCACGAAGGATATCACTGAAGCTTTCTTT
cdr3_aa: CASSTQWGTKDITEAFF

d_call: TRBD2
v_call: TRBV5-1
j_call: TRBJ2-7
clone_size: .
cdr3_nt: TGCGCCAGCAGCTCCACAATAGCGGGAGGGTCCTACGAGCAGTACTTC
cdr3_aa: CASSSTIAGGSYEQYF

d_call: .
v_call: TRBV7-8
j_call: TRBJ2-7
clone_size: .
cdr3_nt: TGTGCCAGCAGCTTACCCAAACAGGGTTACGAGCAGTACTTC
cdr3_aa: CASSLPKQGYEQYF

d_call: TRBD2
v_call: TRBV10-2
j_call: TRBJ2-7
clone_size: .
cdr3_nt: TGCGCCACGGGGACTAGCGGTACGGAAGGCGAGCAGTACTTC
cdr3_aa: CATGTSGTEGEQYF

d_call: .
v_call: TRBV6-1
j_call: TRBJ1-2
clone_size: .
cdr3_nt: TGTGCCAGCAGTGACCTGGGAGGAAGATATGGCTACACCTTC
cdr3_aa: CASSDLGGRYGYTF

d_call: .
v_call: TRBV3-1/TRBV3-2
j_call: TRBJ2-7
clone_size: .
cdr3_nt: TGTGCCAGCAGCCAAGCCAGAACCTACGAGCAGTACTTC
cdr3_aa: CASSQARTYEQYF

d_call: .
v_call: TRBV5-4
j_call: TRBJ2-2
clone_size: .
cdr3_nt: TGTGCCAGCAGCCCAGGCGGGGAGCTGTTTTTT
cdr3_aa: CASSPGGELFF

d_call: .
v_call: TRBV5-6
j_call: TRBJ2-3
clone_size: .
cdr3_nt: TGTGCCAGCAGCCCAATACCACAGGGATACCATGATACGCAGTATTTT
cdr3_aa: CASSPIPQGYHDTQYF

d_call: TRBD2
v_call: TRBV7-6
j_call: TRBJ2-3
clone_size: many
cdr3_nt: TGTGCCAGCAGCTTAAGAGCGGGGGGGCAGGATACGCAGTATTTT
cdr3_aa: CASSLRAGGQDTQYF

d_call: .
v_call: TRBV6-5
j_call: TRBJ1-3
clone_size: few
cdr3_nt: TGTGCCAGCAGTTACTCTCGAACTATCTCTGGAAACACCATATATTTT
cdr3_aa: CASSYSRTISGNTIYF

d_call: .
v_call: TRBV19
j_call: TRBJ1-5
clone_size: .
cdr3_nt: TGTGCCAGTAGTCCGACAGGCCGCTCGTTTAGCAATCAGCCCCAGCATTTT
cdr3_aa: CASSPTGRSFSNQPQHF